These 24 T cell receptor beta chains were sequenced from one sample in a study of control samples from healthy donors and cancer patients. Measured with immunoSEQ multiplex PCR; TCRdb has only the in-frame clones, and not every one. The sample shows about 250,000 clones, around 79% of them seen only once. Sample: PBMCs. The receptor source for this set is a woman aged 60 to 75 with lung cancer.

This chain uses TRBV11-3 with TRBJ2-3; weak D call: TRBD2 (6 bases). The germline V gene has CDR1 SGHNT and CDR2 YENEEA. The CDR3 consists of 14 residues. Deletions cut 1 base from V and 5 bases from J, with 10 bases between. CDR3 nucleotides: TGTGCCAGCAGCTTAGCGGGAGCCCTAGATACGCAGTATTTT. Translating gives CASSLAGALDTQYF.

This clone is a singleton in its sample. This chain uses TRBV9 with TRBJ1-1; no reliable D call. The V gene's germline CDR1 is SGDLS and CDR2 YYNGEE. Trimming stripped 4 bases from V and 1 base from J, with 11 bases between. CDR3 length equals 14 residues. CDR3 DNA: TGTGCCAGCAGCCGGCCACCACAGAACACTGAAGCTTTCTTT. Translation gives CASSRPPQNTEAFF. Drawing the rest from reference TRBV9 and TRBJ1-1, the complete variable domain is DSGVTQTPKHLITATGQRVTLRCSPRSGDLSVYWYQQSLDQGLQFLIQYYNGEERAKGNILERFSAQQFPDLHSELNLSSLELGDSALYFCASSRPPQNTEAFFGQGTRLTVV.

This chain uses TRBV18 with TRBJ2-2; 8 bases line up with TRBD2. Germline V gene sequence: CDR1 KGHSH, CDR2 LQKENI. The CDR3 spans 15 residues. V was pared by 6 bases and J by 3 bases, with 6 bases of the junction left unmatched. The CDR3, as DNA: TGTGCCAGCTCCCTTCTAGCGGGCTACACCGGGGAGCTGTTTTTT. This translates into CASSLLAGYTGELFF.

The chain carries TRBV5-1 and TRBJ1-1; no reliable D call. CDR1 and CDR2 from the germline V gene are SGHRS and YFSETQ. The CDR3 loop spans 15 amino acids. The V end lost 6 bases, the J end lost 0 bases, and 15 bases lay between the germline ends. CDR3 nucleotides: TGCGCCAGCAATCTGGGATCCTTAATGAACACTGAAGCTTTCTTT. It codes for CASNLGSLMNTEAFF.

The rearrangement links TRBV6-5 to TRBJ2-2; 8 bases map to TRBD2. The germline CDR1 and CDR2 sequences are MNHEY and SVGAGI. This CDR3 is 14 amino acids long. The V and J ends lost 7 bases and 4 bases, in that order; junction bases with no gene match: 5. CDR3 amino acids: CASKAGVTTGELFF. CDR3 nucleotide sequence: TGTGCCAGCAAAGCGGGGGTAACCACCGGGGAGCTGTTTTTT.

The chain recombines TRBV7-3 with TRBJ2-7, with D possibly matching TRBD2 (6 bases). Trimming pared 5 bases from V and 4 bases from J, leaving 12 bases between. Germline V gives CDR1 SGHTA, CDR2 FQGTGA. The CDR3 length is 13 residues. The CDR3 DNA follows: TGTGCCAGCAGCCTTGACGGGAGTTACGAGCAGTACTTC. As protein: CASSLDGSYEQYF.

The chain uses TRBV6-6 and TRBJ1-5, with 9 bases fitting TRBD1. CDR3 length equals 16 residues. Germline-derived CDR1 and CDR2 are MNHNY and SVGAGI (reference sequence). V lost 5 bases, J lost 0 bases, and 5 bases stayed unmatched. CDR3 sequence: CASSQGTGHSNQPQHF. CDR3 nucleotide sequence: TGTGCCAGCAGTCAAGGGACAGGGCATAGCAATCAGCCCCAGCATTTT.

The gene calls are TRBV7-4 and TRBJ2-7; D remains ambiguous. V shed 2 bases and J shed 2 bases, with 7 bases lying between them. Germline V gives CDR1 SGHVT, CDR2 SQSDAQ. The CDR3 runs 13 residues. DNA for the CDR3: TGTGCCAGCAGCTTAAACGAGCCCTACGAGCAGTACTTC. Translation: CASSLNEPYEQYF.

This clone was seen only once. The chain combines TRBV9 with TRBJ2-1; 7 bases match TRBD2. Germline CDR1 is SGDLS and CDR2 is YYNGEE. V was pared by 4 bases and J by 2 bases, with 6 bases of the junction left unmatched. There are 15 residues in the CDR3. CDR3: CASSIGTTTYNEQFF. The CDR3, as DNA: TGTGCCAGCAGCATCGGGACTACCACCTACAATGAGCAGTTCTTC.

The genes are TRBV5-1 and TRBJ2-3, with D possibly matching TRBD2 (6 bases). The CDR3 sequence is 14 residues long. Germline lookup yields CDR1 SGHRS and CDR2 YFSETQ. Trimming shortened V by 1 base and J by 6 bases, and 12 bases separated the two germline ends. The CDR3 DNA reads TGCGCCAGCAGCTTGACAGCGGGCCCGGATACGCAGTATTTT. Amino acid sequence: CASSLTAGPDTQYF.

The V call is TRBV23-1, the J call TRBJ1-5; the match to TRBD1 covers 8 bases. TRBV23-1 is an ORF, with its function uncertain. This CDR3 spans 13 amino acids. Trimming removed 4 bases from V and 7 bases from J; junction bases left unmatched: 3. The DNA for the CDR3 is TGCGCCAGCAGTCGGACAGGGAGCCAGCCCCAGCATTTT. It is translated as CASSRTGSQPQHF.

This clone occurred a few times. J is TRBJ1-6 and V is TRBV11-2; D might be TRBD1 (6 bases). The V end lost 2 bases, the J end lost 9 bases, and 11 bases lay between the germline ends. Looked up from germline, CDR1 is SGHAT and CDR2 is FQNNGV. This CDR3 has 14 residues. The DNA of the CDR3 is TGTGCCAGCAGCTTATACAGGGCAATTTCACCCCTCCACTTT. This codes for CASSLYRAISPLHF.

This clone was recorded a few times. The chain is built from TRBV9 and TRBJ2-7; either TRBD1 or TRBD2 may supply D (5 bases each). Trimming cost V 3 bases and J 6 bases, with 19 bases left between them. The CDR3 extends over 15 amino acids. Germline loops: CDR1 SGDLS, CDR2 YYNGEE. CDR3 amino acids: CASSAGRAGGGEQYF. CDR3 bases: TGTGCCAGCAGCGCCGGCCGCGCGGGTGGGGGCGAGCAGTACTTC.

This chain uses TRBV11-2 with TRBJ1-2; D is undetermined. The CDR3 covers 13 residues. Germline loops: CDR1 SGHAT, CDR2 FQNNGV. Deletions cut 0 bases from V and 8 bases from J, with 10 bases between. The CDR3 DNA reads TGTGCCAGCAGCTTAGAAGAGGGATTAGGCTACACCTTC. Translation gives CASSLEEGLGYTF.

CDR3 region: CASIRRLAGGFYEQYF. The CDR3 DNA reads TGTGCCAGCATCCGTCGACTAGCGGGAGGCTTCTACGAGCAGTACTTC. V is TRBV27 and J is TRBJ2-7, with 13 bases lining up with TRBD2. CDR1 MNHEY and CDR2 SMNVEV come from the germline V gene (reference sequence). The CDR3 extends over 16 amino acids. V lost 7 bases to trimming and J lost 3 bases; unmatched junction nucleotides: 9.

This sequence joins TRBV28 and TRBJ2-5, with 7 positions matching TRBD2. Germline values: CDR1 MDHEN, CDR2 SYDVKM. The length of the CDR3 is 14 residues. V lost 6 bases to trimming and J lost 5 bases; unmatched junction nucleotides: 9. As DNA, the CDR3 is TGTGCCAGCAGGGGTTTGGGAGGGCTTGAGACCCAGTACTTC. The encoded protein is CASRGLGGLETQYF.

The V call is TRBV20-1, the J call TRBJ1-1; weak D call: TRBD1 (6 bases). Trimming took off 4 bases at V and 8 bases at J, with 11 bases between the two ends. There are 11 residues in the CDR3. Germline V gene sequence: CDR1 DFQATT, CDR2 SNEGSKA (reference sequence). CDR3 region: CSATTGMEAFF. CDR3 bases: TGCAGTGCTACAACAGGGATGGAAGCTTTCTTT.

The chain links TRBV21-1 to TRBJ1-1; TRBD1 is the table's D call, not checked against the DNA. TRBV21-1 is marked as a pseudogene. The CDR3 extends over 16 amino acids. The CDR3 reads CASSKVRTGGASEAFF. DNA for the CDR3: TGTGCCAGCAGCAAAGTTCGGACAGGGGGCGCCTCTGAAGCTTTCTTT.

The V call is TRBV7-9, the J call TRBJ2-7; the D gene is possibly TRBD2 (6 bases). From germline, CDR1 is SEHNR and CDR2 FQNEAQ (reference sequence). CDR3 length: 16 residues. V was clipped by 0 bases and J by 6 bases, with 18 bases between them. CDR3 DNA: TGTGCCAGCAGCTTAGCGCGGTGGGGAGGTCGGGCCGAGCAGTACTTC. This gives the protein CASSLARWGGRAEQYF.

This rearrangement joins TRBV27 to TRBJ2-5; tentatively, D is TRBD2 (6 bases). This CDR3 region has 14 residues. Trimming cost V 8 bases and J 5 bases, with 18 bases left between them. The V gene's germline CDR1 is MNHEY and CDR2 SMNVEV (reference sequence). The CDR3 DNA reads TGTGCCAGCCGCCCCCAAGCGGAGGGGGAGACCCAGTACTTC. The encoded protein is CASRPQAEGETQYF.

This chain links TRBV6-1 with TRBJ2-7, with a tentative D call TRBD2 (7 bases). Germline CDR1 reads MNHNS; CDR2 reads SASEGT. Trimming took 3 bases from V and 3 from J, leaving 12 bases between them. This CDR3 is 14 amino acids long. The CDR3 loop reads CASSERGRFYEQYF. CDR3 nucleotide sequence: TGTGCCAGCAGTGAGCGGGGGCGCTTCTACGAGCAGTACTTC.

The rearrangement joins TRBV21-1 to TRBJ1-2; the D segment call TRBD1 is taken from the table without a DNA check. TRBV21-1 is classified as a pseudogene. The CDR3 runs 15 residues. CDR3 sequence reads: CASSRRQGQRWGYTF. The CDR3 DNA reads TGTGCCAGCAGCAGACGACAGGGGCAGAGATGGGGCTACACCTTC.

This clone has just a few counts. The chain joins TRBV5-1 to TRBJ2-7; D may be TRBD1 (6 bases). CDR1 is SGHRS, CDR2 YFSETQ, per germline. The CDR3 runs 14 residues. V shed 1 base and J shed 5 bases, with 13 bases lying between them. The CDR3 sequence is CASSLSPGVDEQYF. DNA of the CDR3: TGCGCCAGCAGCTTGTCTCCAGGGGTTGACGAGCAGTACTTC.

This chain connects TRBV9 to TRBJ1-2; D might be TRBD1 (6 bases). Germline loops: CDR1 SGDLS, CDR2 YYNGEE. CDR3 length equals 15 residues. V was shortened by 1 base and J by 8 bases, with 18 bases between the two germline ends. In DNA, the CDR3 is TGTGCCAGCAGCGTAACTCAGGGGCTCCCCTCGGGCTACACCTTC. It is translated as CASSVTQGLPSGYTF.